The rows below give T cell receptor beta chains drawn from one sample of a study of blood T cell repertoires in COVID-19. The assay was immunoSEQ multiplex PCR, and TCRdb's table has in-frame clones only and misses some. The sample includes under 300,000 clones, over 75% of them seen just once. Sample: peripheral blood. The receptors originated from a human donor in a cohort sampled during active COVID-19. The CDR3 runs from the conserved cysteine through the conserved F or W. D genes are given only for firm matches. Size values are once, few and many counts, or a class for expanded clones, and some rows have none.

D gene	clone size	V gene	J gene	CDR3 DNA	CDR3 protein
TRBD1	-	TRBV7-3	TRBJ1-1	TGTGCCAGCAGCCAATACAGGGGCCGGGCTGAAGCTTTCTTT	CASSQYRGRAEAFF
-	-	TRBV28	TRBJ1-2	TGTGCCAGCAGTTGGGCAGGGGCCTATGGCTACACCTTC	CASSWAGAYGYTF
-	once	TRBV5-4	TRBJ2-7	TGTGCCAGCAGCCTAGACTACTACGAGCAGTACTTC	CASSLDYYEQYF
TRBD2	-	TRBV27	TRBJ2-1	TGTGCCAGCAGTTATAGCGGGAGTGGCGAGCAGTTCTTC	CASSYSGSGEQFF
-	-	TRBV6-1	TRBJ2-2	TGTGCCAGCAGTGAAAGGAGGGTCTACCGTCTCACCGGGGAGCTGTTTTTT	CASSERRVYRLTGELFF
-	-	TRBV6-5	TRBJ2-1	TGTGCCAGCAGTTACTCGTGGGCAGGTGAGCAGTTCTTC	CASSYSWAGEQFF
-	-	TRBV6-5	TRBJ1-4	TGTGCCAGCAGTTACTCGCCCAGGGTTAATGAAAAACTGTTTTTT	CASSYSPRVNEKLFF
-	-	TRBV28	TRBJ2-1	TGTGCCAGCAGAGCGAGCTCCTACAATGAGCAGTTCTTC	CASRASSYNEQFF
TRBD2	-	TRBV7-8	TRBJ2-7	TGTGCCAGCAGCTTAGGGGGGGGACTCCTGGCCTACGAGCAGTACTTC	CASSLGGGLLAYEQYF
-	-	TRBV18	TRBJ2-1	TGTGCCAGCTCACCGCTATCCCGCGGGTCCTACAATGAGCAGTTCTTC	CASSPLSRGSYNEQFF
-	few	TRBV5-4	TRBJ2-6	TGTGCCAGCAGCCCGGGCCGGGAAACTGGGGCCAACGTCCTGACTTTC	CASSPGRETGANVLTF
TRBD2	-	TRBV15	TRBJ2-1	TGTGCCACCAGCCAATGGCGGACTAGCGGGTTAAACAATGAGCAGTTCTTC	CATSQWRTSGLNNEQFF
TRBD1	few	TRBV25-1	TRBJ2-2	TGTGCCAGCAGTCTACATCAGGGGGCAGGCACCGGGGAGCTGTTTTTT	CASSLHQGAGTGELFF
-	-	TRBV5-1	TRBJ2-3	TGCGCCAGCAGCTTCCAACAGGGTGGAGATACGCAGTATTTT	CASSFQQGGDTQYF
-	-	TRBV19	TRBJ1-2	TGTGCCAGTAGGCAGACAGGACTCTATGGCTACACCTTC	CASRQTGLYGYTF
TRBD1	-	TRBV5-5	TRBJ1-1	TGTGCCAGCAGCAATGGACAGGGGAACACTGAAGCTTTCTTT	CASSNGQGNTEAFF
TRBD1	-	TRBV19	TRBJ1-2	TGTGCCAGTAGTAGAGGACAGGGGGCTTTTGGCTACACCTTC	CASSRGQGAFGYTF
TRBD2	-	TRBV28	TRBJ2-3	TGTGCCAGTGAGCGGGAAATATCGACCGATACGCAGTATTTT	CASEREISTDTQYF
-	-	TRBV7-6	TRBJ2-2	TGTGCCAGCAGCTTACGGGGTTACACCGGGGAGCTGTTTTTT	CASSLRGYTGELFF
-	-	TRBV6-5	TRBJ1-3	TGTGCCAGCAGTTACAGCGGGCGAGGGTCTGGAAACACCATATATTTT	CASSYSGRGSGNTIYF
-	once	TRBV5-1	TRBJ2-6	TGCGCCAGCAGCCAGACCGTCAGGTCTGGGGCCAACGTCCTGACTTTC	CASSQTVRSGANVLTF
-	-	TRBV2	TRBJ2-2	TGTGCCAGCAACCTAGGTCCCGGGGAGCTGTTTTTT	CASNLGPGELFF
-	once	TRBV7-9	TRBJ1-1	TGTGCCAGCAGCTCCGGCGGGGAGGAAACTGAAGCTTTCTTT	CASSSGGEETEAFF
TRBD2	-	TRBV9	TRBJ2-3	TGTGCCAGCAGCGCCGCCCCGGTAAGCGGGACTATCCCAGATACGCAGTATTTT	CASSAAPVSGTIPDTQYF
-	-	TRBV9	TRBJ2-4	TGTGCCAGCAGCCCGGGACTAAACATTCAGTACTTC	CASSPGLNIQYF
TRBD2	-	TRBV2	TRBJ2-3	TGTGCCAGCAGTTCTACTCGTAGCGGGAGTCGGGGCACAGATACGCAGTATTTT	CASSSTRSGSRGTDTQYF
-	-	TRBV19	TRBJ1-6	TGTGCCAGTAGTATGCGGGCCTTGGCACCCCTCCACTTT	CASSMRALAPLHF
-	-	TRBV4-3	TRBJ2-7	TGCGCCAGCAGCCAATACAGGTCTTCCTACGAGCAGTACTTC	CASSQYRSSYEQYF
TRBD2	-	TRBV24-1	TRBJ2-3	TGTGCCACCAGTAAAGCGGGGGGGACAGATACGCAGTATTTT	CATSKAGGTDTQYF
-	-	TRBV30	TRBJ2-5	TGTGCCTGGAGTCCATCCCTGACTGGAGAGACCCAGTACTTC	CAWSPSLTGETQYF
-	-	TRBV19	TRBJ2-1	TGTGCCAGTACTCACCGTGAGGGGAGGAACAATGAGCAGTTCTTC	CASTHREGRNNEQFF
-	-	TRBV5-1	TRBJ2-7	TGCGCCAGCAGCTTGGGCACAACCTACGAGCAGTACTTC	CASSLGTTYEQYF
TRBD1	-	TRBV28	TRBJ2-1	TGTGCCACTAACAGGGGGTCTGCTGATGAGCAGTTCTTC	CATNRGSADEQFF
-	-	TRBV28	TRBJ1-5	TGTGCCAGCTCGCCGGCGGATCAGCCCCAGCATTTT	CASSPADQPQHF
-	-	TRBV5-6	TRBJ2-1	TGTGCCAGCAGCTCCCTTGACAGTTACGGGCGGCACAATGAGCAGTTCTTC	CASSSLDSYGRHNEQFF
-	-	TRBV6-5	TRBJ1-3	TGTGCCAGCCGGACACTCTCTGGAAACACCATATATTTT	CASRTLSGNTIYF
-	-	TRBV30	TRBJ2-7	TGTGCCTGGGCTAAAGGGACATCGTACGAGCAGTACTTC	CAWAKGTSYEQYF
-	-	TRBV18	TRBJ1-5	TGTGCCAGCTCACCACCGGGGGGGCAGGGAGGCCATCAGCCCCAGCATTTT	CASSPPGGQGGHQPQHF
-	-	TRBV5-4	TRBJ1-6	TGTGCCAGCGGCAACGCGGCCTCACCCCTCCACTTT	CASGNAASPLHF
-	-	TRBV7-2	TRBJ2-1	TGTGCCAGCAGCTTAGAGGGAGTTTCTTACAATGAGCAGTTCTTC	CASSLEGVSYNEQFF
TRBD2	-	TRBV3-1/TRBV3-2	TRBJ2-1	TGTGCCAGCAGCCAGGGTCTCCTAGCGGGGGAGCAGTTCTTC	CASSQGLLAGEQFF
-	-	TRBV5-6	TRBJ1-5	TGTGCCAGCAGCTTCGGGCAGCCAGGGAGGGCTTATAGCAATCAGCCCCAGCATTTT	CASSFGQPGRAYSNQPQHF
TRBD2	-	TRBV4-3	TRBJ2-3	TGCGCCAGCAGCCCTTCGCGGACTAGCGGGATCAGCACAGATACGCAGTATTTT	CASSPSRTSGISTDTQYF
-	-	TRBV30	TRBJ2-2	TGTGCCTGGAGTGTAAATGAACTATACACCGGGGAGCTGTTTTTT	CAWSVNELYTGELFF